These 5 T cell receptor beta chains were sequenced from one sample in a study of T cells in Graves' hyperthyroidism and ophthalmopathy. RNA transcripts were the template for amplifying TCR beta CDR3 regions. TCR CDR3 underwent first-round RT-PCR with the HTBI primer set. TCRdb ran MiXCR on the multiplex PCR reads and lists one entry per CDR3 protein. Of a few hundred thousand distinct CDR3 sequences in the sample, around a sixth were seen once. Source material: blood. These receptors came from a woman in her 30s with Graves' hyperthyroidism.

There are many counts of this clonotype. V is TRBV12-3 or TRBV12-4 and J is TRBJ2-1; unclear D gene. V lost 7 bases to trimming and J lost 0 bases, with 13 bases between them. The length of the CDR3 is 15 residues. The CDR3: CASKSSRSSYNEQFF. The CDR3, as DNA: TGTGCCAGCAAATCGAGCCGGAGCTCCTACAATGAGCAGTTCTTC.

This clonotype was found many times. The CDR3 DNA is TGTGCCAGCAGACAGGCGGCGCCTGTAGCCTACAATGAGCAGTTCTTC. Encoded protein: CASRQAAPVAYNEQFF. The chain joins TRBV28 to TRBJ2-1; D possibly corresponds to TRBD1 (5 bases). Germline lookup yields CDR1 MDHEN and CDR2 SYDVKM. The CDR3 totals 16 residues. The germline V and J ends were trimmed by 6 bases and 2 bases, with 17 bases remaining between them.

The chain joins TRBV7-9 to TRBJ1-2; possible D gene TRBD1, 5 bases. The CDR3 spans 16 residues. Per the germline V gene, CDR1 is SEHNR and CDR2 is FQNEAQ (reference sequence). Trimming took 5 bases from V and 8 from J, leaving 24 bases between them. Written as DNA, the CDR3 is TGTGCCAGCAGCGGTGTCCCGGGACCCTCACCAAGAGGCTACACCTTC. It codes for CASSGVPGPSPRGYTF.

This clonotype was detected only a few times. The V call is TRBV20-1, the J call TRBJ2-5; TRBD2 agrees at 9 bases. The CDR3 has 15 residues. Per the germline V gene, CDR1 is DFQATT and CDR2 is SNEGSKA (reference sequence). Trimming took 2 bases from V and 5 from J; bases not matched to a gene: 9. The CDR3 DNA sequence: TGCAGTGCTAGACCCTCGAGTAGCGGGAGTGAGACCCAGTACTTC. Protein sequence: CSARPSSSGSETQYF.

Regarding this clonotype: Given a much more abundant clone one base away, this may be a read error. The chain carries TRBV18 and TRBJ1-1; D unresolved. The CDR3 is made up of 15 amino acids. CDR1 is KGHSH, CDR2 LQKENI, per germline. The CDR3: CDSSPMTAENTEAFF. The DNA for the CDR3 is TGTGACAGCTCACCGATGACCGCAGAGAACACTGAAGCTTTCTTT.